Listed below are T cell receptor beta chains from one sample, sequenced in a study of T cells expressing NK-cell markers. Each CDR3 protein gets one entry in TCRdb, which reprocessed the 5' RACE reads and gives no DNA. The sample's table shows some 500,000 distinct CDR3 sequences. The sequencing sample was made of blood T cells: a sorted CD56 or NKG2C T cell subset, CD4+ or CD8+ T cells, or bulk PBMC T cells (not recorded which). The receptor source for this set is a woman aged 50 to 65 in good health. The CDR3 runs from the conserved cysteine through the conserved F or W. Fields, in order: CDR3 protein, V gene, J gene.

CSVERQGISGELFF	TRBV29-1	TRBJ2-2
CASSGDYYGYTF	TRBV6-1	TRBJ1-2
CASLGPRSGEQFF	TRBV4-1	TRBJ2-1
CASSLGADETQYF	TRBV12-3/TRBV12-4	TRBJ2-5
CSASRSITIAGGETQYF	TRBV20-1	TRBJ2-5
CASSPFDPFSYEQYF	TRBV5-6	TRBJ2-7
CSASDSGIIDTQYF	TRBV20-1	TRBJ2-3
CASSFVEGYGYTF	TRBV5-6	TRBJ1-2
CASSPGPRGTGELFF	TRBV12-3/TRBV12-4	TRBJ2-2
CAISEPNGARGTEAFF	TRBV10-3	TRBJ1-1